The present entry profiles one T cell receptor beta chain with its context. What it binds is unknown. From the germline J gene comes the end of the CDR3, since the read stops 3 residues before it. Mixed chimerism was transient after nonmyeloablative marrow transplants from related graft donors. The sample is drawn from a study of Tregs in tolerant kidney transplant recipients. The study, taken as a whole, reports: This study did not directly address biological reproducibility.

TCRdb's table, derived via immunoSEQ multiplex PCR, lists solely in-frame clones and lacks some. The specimen's table records roughly 25,000 clones. CDR3 size: 13 residues. CDR1 SEHNR and CDR2 FQNEAQ come from the germline V gene (reference sequence). V lost 5 bases, J lost 3 bases, and 11 bases lay in between. The chain is built from TRBV7-9 and TRBJ2-7, with D possibly TRBD1 on 5 matching bases. The clonotype was recovered from a human patient who received a combined kidney and bone marrow transplant. Some T cells may have come from the graft donor. This specimen consisted of CD4+ T cells from blood (PBMCs), obtained 6 months after the transplant. The CDR3 DNA, read in part, is TGTGCCAGCAGCAGTGACAGAAACTACGAG. Its translation is CASSSDRNYE. The whole CDR3 reads CASSSDRNYEQYF.